The TCR beta chain under discussion was sequenced for a study of blood T cells in healthy people across ages. Whole-study context: The capture of about one barcoded beta molecule per two T cells was achieved by template switching.

CDR3 length: 20 residues. V trimming: 5 bases; J trimming: 4 bases; junction bases outside the gene matches: 19. It was with a sample-barcoded 5' primer and a J-beta primer mix that a second PCR of roughly 6 to 12 cycles was run. TCRdb re-derived calls from the 5' RACE reads in MiXCR, one entry per CDR3 protein. The profile shows approximately 800,000 distinct CDR3 sequences, roughly 26% of them singletons. Peripheral blood from each donor was collected in a volume of 8.5 to 10 milliliters. This sample was shared with a second study, whose subject was T cells of mothers and their children. According to that study: An overlap that was slightly higher, though non-significant, was seen in related mother-child pairs versus unrelated pairs.

The J gene is TRBJ1-6, the V gene TRBV12-3 or TRBV12-4, with TRBD1 matching 8 bases. Sequencing was performed on blood. This receptor was taken from a boy aged 5-17 years in good health. This CDR3 is CASSVLPGQGFSPYNSPLHF. For the CDR3, the DNA is TGTGCCAGCAGTGTCCTCCCCGGACAGGGTTTTTCCCCTTATAATTCACCCCTCCACTTT.